Presented here are 13 T cell receptor beta chains from one specimen sequenced in a study of early T cells in non-severe SARS-CoV-2 infection. TCRdb recomputed calls from the 5' RACE reads with MiXCR, one row per CDR3 protein. Seen here are roughly 65,000 distinct CDR3 sequences, about a tenth observed once, and the top ten hold around 5.8%. Material: whole blood. Receptor source: an adult who was a healthcare worker with PCR-confirmed SARS-CoV-2 infection or an uninfected control (not recorded which).

This clonotype was observed many times. CDR3 in amino acids: CASSQVHGPEETQYF. The CDR3 DNA is TGTGCCAGCAGCCAAGTGCACGGGCCGGAAGAGACCCAGTACTTC. The gene calls are TRBV4-2 and TRBJ2-5; D is unclear. Trimming pared 1 base from V and 3 bases from J, leaving 12 bases between. Germline assignment: CDR1 LGHNA and CDR2 YNFKEQ. This CDR3 is built from 15 residues.

This clonotype was observed many times. The chain employs TRBV20-1 and TRBJ2-7; 11 bases match TRBD2. Unmatched junction bases numbered 9, after V lost 5 bases and J lost 6 bases. The CDR3 sequence is 14 residues long. Germline V gene sequence: CDR1 DFQATT, CDR2 SNEGSKA (reference sequence). CDR3 amino acids: CSALISSGRREQYF. CDR3 nucleotide sequence: TGCAGTGCTCTCATCTCTAGCGGGAGGCGCGAGCAGTACTTC.

This clonotype has ten or more counts. V gene TRBV5-4 combines with J gene TRBJ2-7; tentatively, D is TRBD2 (6 bases). The V end was cut by 1 base, the J end by 4 bases, with 21 bases between. From germline, CDR1 is SGHNT and CDR2 YYREEE (reference sequence). The CDR3 contains 17 residues. In DNA form, the CDR3 reads TGTGCCAGCAGCTTGAACCGTGGGACTCCTAAACCTTACGAGCAGTACTTC. This translates into CASSLNRGTPKPYEQYF.

Here the CDR3 reads CASSLKAGLVEQYF. The CDR3 DNA is TGTGCCAGCAGTCTAAAAGCGGGGCTCGTGGAGCAGTACTTC. V usage is TRBV27 and J usage is TRBJ2-7; 7 bases align to TRBD2. V shed 5 bases and J 7 bases; nucleotides not matched to a gene: 11. There are 14 residues in the CDR3. Germline V gene sequence: CDR1 MNHEY, CDR2 SMNVEV (reference sequence).

This clonotype has a count of ten or more. This chain connects TRBV20-1 to TRBJ2-1; D not certain. This CDR3 region has 15 residues. Germline CDR1 reads DFQATT; CDR2 reads SNEGSKA (reference sequence). Trimming removed 1 base at V and 2 bases at J, with 12 bases between. In DNA, the CDR3 is TGCAGTGCTAGAGCAGTCTCACGAGCCTACAATGAGCAGTTCTTC. It translates to CSARAVSRAYNEQFF.

This chain uses TRBV6-2 or TRBV6-3 with TRBJ2-1; 13 nucleotides line up with TRBD2. Looked up from germline, CDR1 is MNHEY and CDR2 is SVGEGT. The CDR3 has 15 amino acids. J was trimmed by 4 bases and V by 6 bases; bases with no gene match: 3. The CDR3 here is CASRQGLAGYNEQFF. DNA of the CDR3: TGTGCCAGCAGGCAGGGACTAGCGGGATACAATGAGCAGTTCTTC.

This clonotype was recorded a few times. CDR3 residues: CSASHRDRGKTQYF. The CDR3 coding sequence is TGCAGTGCTAGCCACCGGGACAGGGGGAAGACCCAGTACTTC. The chain has TRBV20-1 and TRBJ2-5; 11 bases are a match to TRBD1. CDR3 length equals 14 residues. Trimming at V came to 3 bases and at J to 6 bases, leaving 6 bases not matched to a gene. Germline CDR1 DFQATT, CDR2 SNEGSKA (reference sequence).

This clonotype was detected only a few times. The V gene is TRBV20-1, the J gene TRBJ2-1; 10 bases align to TRBD2. V lost 1 base to trimming and J lost 10 bases; unmatched junction nucleotides: 10. Germline V gene data show CDR1 as DFQATT and CDR2 as SNEGSKA (reference sequence). The length of the CDR3 is 15 residues. CDR3 sequence (DNA): TGCAGTGCTAGAGTGTGGCTAGCGGGAGCGTCAGAGCAGTTCTTC. Protein sequence: CSARVWLAGASEQFF.

The rearrangement links TRBV4-2 to TRBJ2-5; TRBD2 aligns across 8 bases. After removal of 0 bases from V and 6 bases from J, the junction contained 6 bases not matched to a gene. Germline CDR1 LGHNA, CDR2 YNFKEQ. The CDR3 totals 15 residues. The DNA of the CDR3 is TGTGCCAGCAGCCAAGAGCTCGGGAGGGGGAAGACCCAGTACTTC. As protein: CASSQELGRGKTQYF.

In this sample, this clonotype turned up a few times. The chain is built from TRBV19 and TRBJ2-1; D call uncertain. Trimming took off 4 bases at V and 5 bases at J, with 3 bases between the two ends. Per the germline V gene, CDR1 is LNHDA and CDR2 is SQIVND (reference sequence). This CDR3 has 11 residues. Here the CDR3 reads CASSTDNEQFF. The CDR3 DNA follows: TGTGCCAGTAGTACAGACAATGAGCAGTTCTTC. Full variable domain (remainder filled in from reference TRBV19 and TRBJ2-1): DGGITQSPKYLFRKEGQNVTLSCEQNLNHDAMYWYRQDPGQGLRLIYYSQIVNDFQKGDIAEGYSVSREKKESFPLTVTSAQKNPTAFYLCASSTDNEQFFGPGTRLTVL.

V is TRBV20-1 and J is TRBJ2-7; the D is unclear. Germline V gene lookup returns CDR1 DFQATT and CDR2 SNEGSKA (reference sequence). The CDR3 has 11 amino acids. V was shortened by 1 base and J by 6 bases, with 7 bases between the two germline ends. In DNA form, the CDR3 reads TGCAGTGCTAGAGTGATTGGCGAGCAGTACTTC. Translating it yields CSARVIGEQYF.

This chain joins TRBV5-5 and TRBJ1-1, with a tentative D call TRBD1 (5 bases). Trimming cost V 0 bases and J 4 bases, with 7 bases left between them. Germline CDR1 SGHKS, CDR2 YYEKEE (reference sequence). The CDR3 spans 13 residues. CDR3 in amino acids: CASSLEGATEAFF. The DNA for the CDR3 is TGTGCCAGCAGCTTGGAAGGGGCCACTGAAGCTTTCTTT. The variable domain in full, with the rest retrieved from reference TRBV5-5 and TRBJ1-1, is DAGVTQSPTHLIKTRGQQVTLRCSPISGHKSVSWYQQVLGQGPQFIFQYYEKEERGRGNFPDRFSARQFPNYSSELNVNALLLGDSALYLCASSLEGATEAFFGQGTRLTVV.

This clonotype was detected a few times. V usage is TRBV9 and J usage is TRBJ2-1; the D is unclear. The germline V gene has CDR1 SGDLS and CDR2 YYNGEE. Trimming took off 3 bases at V and 0 bases at J, with 25 bases between the two ends. The CDR3 consists of 20 residues. Written as DNA, the CDR3 is TGTGCCAGCAGCGATCCCCCCCTGGCGGTAAGAAAAAACTCCTACAATGAGCAGTTCTTC. This translates into CASSDPPLAVRKNSYNEQFF.